This passage covers 26 T cell receptor beta chains from one sample sequenced in a study of CD8 T cells in ankylosing spondylitis. From the 5' RACE reads, TCRdb called clonotypes with MiXCR, one entry per CDR3 protein. The top ten clones hold about 15% of a sample with 150,000 or so distinct CDR3 sequences, 9.5% to 10% of them seen once. Material for sequencing was blood, either unsorted or a sorted T cell fraction (not recorded which). The receptors derive from a female donor with ankylosing spondylitis or in good health (not recorded which).

This clonotype was detected a few times. The V call is TRBV20-1, the J call TRBJ2-1; no definite D call. The CDR3 runs to 14 residues. Germline V gives CDR1 DFQATT, CDR2 SNEGSKA (reference sequence). Trimming took 0 bases from V and 1 from J, leaving 7 bases between them. Here the CDR3 reads CSARDIVSYNEQFF. CDR3 nucleotide sequence: TGCAGTGCTAGAGATATCGTTTCCTACAATGAGCAGTTCTTC.

The gene calls are TRBV9 and TRBJ2-2, with D perhaps TRBD2 (6 bases). The CDR3 consists of 15 residues. V was trimmed by 0 bases and J by 2 bases, leaving 8 bases between them. Germline-derived CDR1 and CDR2 are SGDLS and YYNGEE. CDR3 protein: CASSVGTTNTGELFF. Here the CDR3 DNA reads TGTGCCAGCAGCGTAGGGACTACAAACACCGGGGAGCTGTTTTTT.

This clonotype was seen just once. This chain links TRBV6-1 with TRBJ2-3; 10 bases match TRBD2. Losses at the gene ends were 8 bases for V and 5 bases for J; bases not matched to a gene: 13. Germline loops: CDR1 MNHNS, CDR2 SASEGT. This CDR3 is built from 16 residues. The CDR3 here is CASSPGLAGVGDTQYF. Here the CDR3 DNA reads TGTGCCAGCTCCCCGGGGCTAGCGGGAGTGGGAGATACGCAGTATTTT.

The rearrangement links TRBV7-6 to TRBJ2-7; 7 bases align to TRBD2. The CDR3 sequence is 16 residues long. Germline V CDR1 and CDR2: SGHVS, FNYEAQ. With 0 bases clipped from V and 8 bases from J, the junction kept 13 bases outside the gene matches. For the CDR3, the DNA is TGTGCCAGCAGCTTAGCGGAGAGCGGGACCCCTTCCCAGCAGTACTTC. Translation gives CASSLAESGTPSQQYF.

CDR3 bases: TGTGCCAGCAGTTTGGGTTCGGGACAGGGGCCATTATTGAACTACAATGAGCAGTTCTTC. It specifies CASSLGSGQGPLLNYNEQFF. The V call is TRBV27, the J call TRBJ2-1; 10 bases match TRBD1. Germline V CDR1 and CDR2: MNHEY, SMNVEV (reference sequence). V lost 3 bases, J lost 3 bases, and 17 bases stayed unmatched. The CDR3 runs 20 residues.

The genes are TRBV2 and TRBJ2-1, with D perhaps being TRBD1 or TRBD2 (5 bases each). The germline CDR1 and CDR2 sequences are SNHLY and FYNNEI. V gave up 8 bases and J gave up 8 bases, with 19 bases separating them. This CDR3 comprises 14 residues. The CDR3 bases are TGTGCCAGCCCCACCCGGGACCTTAGCGATGAGCAGTTCTTC. It specifies CASPTRDLSDEQFF.

This clonotype occurred many times. The chain combines TRBV6-1 with TRBJ1-1; D is unclear. Trimming stripped 5 bases from V and 2 bases from J, with 9 bases between. CDR1 and CDR2 (germline): MNHNS, SASEGT. The CDR3 totals 13 residues. The CDR3 DNA follows: TGTGCCAGCAGTCCTATCATTAACACTGAAGCTTTCTTT. This encodes CASSPIINTEAFF.

In its sample, this clonotype was seen many times. CDR3 DNA sequence: TGCAGTGCTAGAGATCGGACCCACAATGAGCAGTTCTTC. As protein: CSARDRTHNEQFF. This chain uses TRBV20-1 with TRBJ2-1; no firm D call. The CDR3 contains 13 residues. The germline V gene has CDR1 DFQATT and CDR2 SNEGSKA (reference sequence). V lost 0 bases, J lost 5 bases, and 8 bases lay in between.

This chain links TRBV6-2 or TRBV6-3 with TRBJ2-1, with 9 positions matching TRBD2. The CDR3 has 15 residues. Trimming at V came to 6 bases and at J to 4 bases, leaving 7 bases not matched to a gene. The germline gives CDR1 MNHEY, CDR2 SVGEGT. In DNA form, the CDR3 reads TGTGCCAGCAGCCTAGCGGGGAACGTGTACAATGAGCAGTTCTTC. It specifies CASSLAGNVYNEQFF.

There are a few counts of this clonotype. The rearrangement uses TRBV2 and TRBJ2-1, with TRBD2 matching over 10 bases. Germline trimming cut 6 bases from V and 6 bases from J; bases unmatched to any gene: 8. This CDR3 spans 15 amino acids. CDR1 is SNHLY, CDR2 FYNNEI, per germline. CDR3 bases: TGTGCCAGCAGGGGTGCTAGCGGGAGCGGCAATGAGCAGTTCTTC. Translating gives CASRGASGSGNEQFF. The full variable domain, rest sourced from reference TRBV2 and TRBJ2-1, is EPEVTQTPSHQVTQMGQEVILRCVPISNHLYFYWYRQILGQKVEFLVSFYNNEISEKSEIFDDQFSVERPDGSNFTLKIRSTKLEDSAMYFCASRGASGSGNEQFFGPGTRLTVL.

V and J are TRBV20-1 and TRBJ2-7; D not certain. The germline gives CDR1 DFQATT, CDR2 SNEGSKA (reference sequence). V lost 5 bases and J lost 6, with 20 bases in between. The CDR3 length is 14 residues. CDR3 in amino acids: CSACLRNRGVEQYF. The CDR3 coding sequence is TGCAGTGCTTGTCTACGGAACAGAGGCGTCGAGCAGTACTTC.

This clonotype was found a few times. The chain combines TRBV25-1 with TRBJ2-1; D assignment may be TRBD1 or TRBD2 (6 bases each). CDR1 MGHDK and CDR2 SYGVNS come from the germline V gene. The CDR3 loop spans 14 amino acids. V was clipped by 3 bases and J by 8 bases, with 14 bases between them. The CDR3 sequence: CASSDPFGGDEQFF. The DNA for the CDR3 is TGTGCCAGCAGTGACCCATTCGGGGGCGATGAGCAGTTCTTC.

This clonotype was seen more than once but under ten times. The genes are TRBV4-3 and TRBJ2-7; tentatively, D is TRBD2 (5 bases). Germline CDR1 and CDR2: LGHNA and YSLEER. Trimming pared 3 bases from V and 6 bases from J, leaving 9 bases between. This CDR3 has 12 amino acids. The CDR3 loop is CASSHGGGEQYF. CDR3 nucleotides: TGCGCCAGCAGCCATGGAGGTGGCGAGCAGTACTTC.

This clonotype was seen only a few times. This chain joins TRBV5-1 and TRBJ2-7; 12 nucleotides match TRBD2. Trimming removed 1 base from V and 0 bases from J; junction bases left unmatched: 5. The CDR3 sequence is 17 residues long. Germline V gene lookup returns CDR1 SGHRS and CDR2 YFSETQ. As DNA, the CDR3 is TGCGCCAGCAGCTTGACTAGCGGGAGGCCGAGCTCCTACGAGCAGTACTTC. Its protein product is CASSLTSGRPSSYEQYF.

The chain employs TRBV7-9 and TRBJ2-3; D unresolved. Trimming took off 5 bases at V and 5 bases at J, with 11 bases between the two ends. The CDR3 covers 13 residues. The germline V gene encodes CDR1 SEHNR and CDR2 FQNEAQ (reference sequence). DNA of the CDR3: TGTGCCAGCAGCGGACGGGTTGGAGATACGCAGTATTTT. Translated, it gives CASSGRVGDTQYF.

The rearrangement uses TRBV13 and TRBJ2-1; 7 nucleotides align to TRBD2. Germline lookup yields CDR1 PRHDT and CDR2 FYEKMQ (reference sequence). J lost 4 bases, V lost 4 bases, and 10 bases had no gene match. The CDR3 has 16 amino acids. The CDR3 DNA reads TGTGCCAGCAGCTCCCCCAAAACTAGCGTATACAATGAGCAGTTCTTC. This sequence encodes CASSSPKTSVYNEQFF.

J is TRBJ1-2 and V is TRBV4-2, with TRBD1 identical over 7 bases. There are 14 residues in the CDR3. J lost 8 bases, V lost 6 bases, and 12 bases had no gene match. Germline CDR1 LGHNA, CDR2 YNFKEQ. The CDR3 DNA follows: TGTGCCAGCAGTCCCCGGACAGGTCACCAGGGCTACACCTTC. It yields the protein CASSPRTGHQGYTF.

This clonotype was observed a few times. The chain recombines TRBV18 with TRBJ2-5, with D possibly matching TRBD1 (6 bases). Germline loops: CDR1 KGHSH, CDR2 LQKENI. Deletions cut 2 bases from V and 3 bases from J, with 10 bases between. This CDR3 region has 14 residues. The CDR3 loop reads CASSPVAGEETQYF. Written as DNA, the CDR3 is TGTGCCAGCTCACCAGTGGCAGGGGAAGAGACCCAGTACTTC.

This chain links TRBV6-1 with TRBJ1-2; 9 bases map to TRBD1. The trim removed 7 bases at V and 6 bases at J, leaving 6 bases unmatched. From germline, CDR1 is MNHNS and CDR2 SASEGT. CDR3 length equals 13 residues. CDR3 residues: CASTRTGVDGYTF. CDR3 coding DNA: TGTGCCAGCACCCGGACAGGGGTGGATGGCTACACCTTC.

This clonotype was found a few times. The chain couples TRBV5-6 to TRBJ2-1, with 10 bases matching TRBD2. This CDR3 contains 14 residues. Germline CDR1 and CDR2: SGHDT and YYEEEE. J gave up 6 bases and V 4 bases, and 4 bases lay outside the gene matches. CDR3 sequence (DNA): TGTGCCAGCAGCACGGGACTAGCGAGCAATGAGCAGTTCTTC. Protein product: CASSTGLASNEQFF.

This clonotype was observed at least ten times. The V gene is TRBV28, the J gene TRBJ1-1; D is possibly TRBD1 (5 bases). V lost 8 bases to trimming and J lost 5 bases, with 18 bases between them. The CDR3 contains 14 residues. Germline loops: CDR1 MDHEN, CDR2 SYDVKM. The CDR3 is CASSRTIWGTEAFF. The CDR3 nucleotides read TGTGCCAGCTCAAGGACGATCTGGGGGACTGAAGCTTTCTTT.

There are many counts of this clonotype. The rearrangement links TRBV5-1 to TRBJ2-7; tentatively, D is TRBD2 (7 bases). The germline V gene has CDR1 SGHRS and CDR2 YFSETQ. V lost 0 bases and J 2 bases, leaving 9 bases between the germline ends. CDR3 size: 14 residues. The CDR3 is CASSLVGGPYEQYF. The CDR3 DNA reads TGCGCCAGCAGCTTGGTGGGGGGGCCCTACGAGCAGTACTTC.

This clonotype has just a few counts. The rearrangement links TRBV19 to TRBJ1-5, with a possible D match to TRBD1 (5 bases). The germline gives CDR1 LNHDA, CDR2 SQIVND (reference sequence). V was clipped by 3 bases and J by 2 bases, with 14 bases between them. This CDR3 contains 16 residues. CDR3 bases: TGTGCCAGTAGTATGGGACCCTTAGGGCGCAATCAGCCCCAGCATTTT. Protein product: CASSMGPLGRNQPQHF.

There are a few counts of this clonotype. The CDR3 loop is CASSPTGPHEQYF. CDR3 DNA: TGTGCCAGCAGCCCCACAGGGCCCCACGAGCAGTACTTC. The chain uses TRBV12-3 or TRBV12-4 and TRBJ2-7, with D perhaps matching TRBD1 (6 bases). The CDR3 spans 13 residues. Between the trimmed V and J ends, which lost 6 bases and 5 bases, there was a span of 14 bases.

The chain recombines TRBV7-2 with TRBJ1-5; perhaps TRBD1 as D (5 bases). The germline gives CDR1 SGHTA, CDR2 FQGNSA. The CDR3 length is 14 residues. V was cut by 1 base and J by 7 bases, with 11 bases left in between. CDR3 residues: CASSLVQGTQPQHF. The DNA for the CDR3 is TGTGCCAGCAGCTTAGTGCAGGGTACGCAGCCCCAGCATTTT. The variable domain in full, completed from reference TRBV7-2 and TRBJ1-5, reads GAGVSQSPSNKVTEKGKDVELRCDPISGHTALYWYRQSLGQGLEFLIYFQGNSAPDKSGLPSDRFSAERTGGSVSTLTIQRTQQEDSAVYLCASSLVQGTQPQHFGDGTRLSIL.

This clonotype was counted many times. The chain links TRBV14 to TRBJ1-6; D not certain. V was clipped by 1 base and J by 10 bases, with 8 bases between them. The CDR3 length is 13 residues. Germline values: CDR1 SGHDN, CDR2 FVKESK. CDR3 DNA: TGTGCCAGCAGCCAAGTCACGGGCTCACCCCTCCACTTT. This sequence encodes CASSQVTGSPLHF.